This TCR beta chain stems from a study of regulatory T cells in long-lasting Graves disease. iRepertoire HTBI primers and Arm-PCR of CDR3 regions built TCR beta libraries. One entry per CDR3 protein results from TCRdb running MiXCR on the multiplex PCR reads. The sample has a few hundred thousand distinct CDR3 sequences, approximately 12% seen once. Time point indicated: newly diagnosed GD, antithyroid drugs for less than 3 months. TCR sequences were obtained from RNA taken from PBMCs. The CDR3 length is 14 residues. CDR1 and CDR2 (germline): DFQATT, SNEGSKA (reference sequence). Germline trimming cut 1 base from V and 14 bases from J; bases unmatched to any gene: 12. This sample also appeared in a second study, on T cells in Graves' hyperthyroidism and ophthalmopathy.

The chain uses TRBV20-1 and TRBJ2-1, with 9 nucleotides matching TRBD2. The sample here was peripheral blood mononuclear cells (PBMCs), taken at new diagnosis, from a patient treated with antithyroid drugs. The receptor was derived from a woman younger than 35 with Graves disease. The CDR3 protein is CSARGPFSGSKEFF. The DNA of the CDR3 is TGCAGTGCTAGAGGCCCTTTTAGCGGGAGTAAGGAGTTCTTC.